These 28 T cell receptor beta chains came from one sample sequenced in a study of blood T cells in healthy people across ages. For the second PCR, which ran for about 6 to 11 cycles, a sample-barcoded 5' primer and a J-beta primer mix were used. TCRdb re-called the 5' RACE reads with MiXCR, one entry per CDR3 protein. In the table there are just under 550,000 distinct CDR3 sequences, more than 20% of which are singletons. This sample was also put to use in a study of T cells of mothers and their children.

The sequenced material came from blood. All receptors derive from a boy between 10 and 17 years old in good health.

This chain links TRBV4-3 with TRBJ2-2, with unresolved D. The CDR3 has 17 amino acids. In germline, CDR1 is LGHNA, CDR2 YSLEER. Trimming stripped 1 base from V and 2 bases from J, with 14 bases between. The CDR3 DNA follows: TGCGCCAGCAGCCAAGGGTCGGGCCAGATTAACACCGGGGAGCTGTTTTTT. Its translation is CASSQGSGQINTGELFF.

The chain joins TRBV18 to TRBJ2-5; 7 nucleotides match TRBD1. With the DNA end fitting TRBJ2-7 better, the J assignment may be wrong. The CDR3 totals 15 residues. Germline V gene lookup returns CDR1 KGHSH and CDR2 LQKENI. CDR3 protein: CASSPPPGGTYEQYF. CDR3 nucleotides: TGTGCCAGCTCACCACCGCCAGGGGGTACCTACGAGCAGTACTTC.

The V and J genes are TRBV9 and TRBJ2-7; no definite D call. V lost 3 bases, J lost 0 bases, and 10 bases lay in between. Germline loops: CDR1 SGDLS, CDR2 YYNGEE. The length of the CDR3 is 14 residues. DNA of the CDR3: TGTGCCAGCAGCGAGGACGGAGACTCCTACGAGCAGTACTTC. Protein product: CASSEDGDSYEQYF.

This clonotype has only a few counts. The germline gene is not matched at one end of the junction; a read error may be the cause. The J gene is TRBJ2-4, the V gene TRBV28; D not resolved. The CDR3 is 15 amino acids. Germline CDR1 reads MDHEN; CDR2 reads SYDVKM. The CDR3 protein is CASSSYIGAKNIQYF. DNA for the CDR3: TGTGCCAGCAGTTCATACATTGGAGCCAAGAACATTCAGTACTTC. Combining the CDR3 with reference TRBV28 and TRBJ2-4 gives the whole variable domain DVKVTQSSRYLVKRTGEKVFLECVQDMDHENMFWYRQDPGLGLRLIYFSYDVKMKEKGDIPEGYSVSREKKERFSLILESASTNQTSMYLCASSSYIGAKNIQYFGAGTRLSVL.

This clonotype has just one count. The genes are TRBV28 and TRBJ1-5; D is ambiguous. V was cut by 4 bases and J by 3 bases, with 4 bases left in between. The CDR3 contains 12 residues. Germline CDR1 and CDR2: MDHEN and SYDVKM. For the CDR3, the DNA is TGTGCCAGCAGTTCGAACAATCAGCCCCAGCATTTT. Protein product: CASSSNNQPQHF.

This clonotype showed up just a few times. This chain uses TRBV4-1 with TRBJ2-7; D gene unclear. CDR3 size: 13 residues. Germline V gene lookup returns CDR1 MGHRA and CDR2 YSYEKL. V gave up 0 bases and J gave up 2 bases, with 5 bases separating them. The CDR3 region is CASSQEYAYEQYF. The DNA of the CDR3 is TGCGCCAGCAGCCAAGAATACGCCTACGAGCAGTACTTC.

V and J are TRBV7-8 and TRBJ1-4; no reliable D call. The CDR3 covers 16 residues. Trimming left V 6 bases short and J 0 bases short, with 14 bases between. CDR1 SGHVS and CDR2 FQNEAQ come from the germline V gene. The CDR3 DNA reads TGTGCCAGCAGTTGGCGGACGGTCGCAACTAATGAAAAACTGTTTTTT. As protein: CASSWRTVATNEKLFF.

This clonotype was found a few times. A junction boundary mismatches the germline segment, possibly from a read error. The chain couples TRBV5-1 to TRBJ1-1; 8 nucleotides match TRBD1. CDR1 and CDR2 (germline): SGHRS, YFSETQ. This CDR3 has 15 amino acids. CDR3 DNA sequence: TGCGCCAGCAGCTTTGCGGGACAGGCCAACACTGAAGCTTGCTTT. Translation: CASSFAGQANTEACF.

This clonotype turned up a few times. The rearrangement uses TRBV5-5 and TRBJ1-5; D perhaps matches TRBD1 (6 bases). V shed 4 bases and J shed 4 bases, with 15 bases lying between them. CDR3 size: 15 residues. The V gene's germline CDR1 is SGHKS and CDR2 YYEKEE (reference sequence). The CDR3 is CASSKDGQRNQPQHF. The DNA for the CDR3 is TGTGCCAGCAGCAAGGACGGACAGCGGAATCAGCCCCAGCATTTT. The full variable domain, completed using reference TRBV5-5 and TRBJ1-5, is DAGVTQSPTHLIKTRGQQVTLRCSPISGHKSVSWYQQVLGQGPQFIFQYYEKEERGRGNFPDRFSARQFPNYSSELNVNALLLGDSALYLCASSKDGQRNQPQHFGDGTRLSIL.

Here the CDR3 reads CASSLGTEWQQFF. The CDR3 DNA follows: TGCGCCAGCAGCTTGGGAACGGAATGGCAGCAGTTCTTC. The chain uses TRBV5-1 and TRBJ2-5; D is unresolved. Matching the DNA end better, TRBJ2-1 makes the J call doubtful. CDR3 length: 13 amino acids. Germline assignment: CDR1 SGHRS and CDR2 YFSETQ.

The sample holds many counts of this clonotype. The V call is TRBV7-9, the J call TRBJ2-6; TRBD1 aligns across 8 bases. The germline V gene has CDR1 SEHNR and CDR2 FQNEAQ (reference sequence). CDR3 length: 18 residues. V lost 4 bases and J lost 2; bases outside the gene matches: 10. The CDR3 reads CASSSTRTGTTGANVLTF. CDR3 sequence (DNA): TGTGCCAGCAGCTCGACCCGGACAGGGACAACTGGGGCCAACGTCCTGACTTTC.

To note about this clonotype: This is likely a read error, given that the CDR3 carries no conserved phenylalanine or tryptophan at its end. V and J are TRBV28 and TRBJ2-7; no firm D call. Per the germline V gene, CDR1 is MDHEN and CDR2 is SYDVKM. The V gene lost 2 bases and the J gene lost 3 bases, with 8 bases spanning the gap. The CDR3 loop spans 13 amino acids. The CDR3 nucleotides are TGTGCCAGCAGTTTAGTTCCGTTCTACGAGCAGTACCTC. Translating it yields CASSLVPFYEQYL.

CDR3 in DNA: TGCAGTGCCCAGGGGGGTCCCTCCTACGAGCAGTACTTC. Translated: CSAQGGPSYEQYF. This chain joins TRBV20-1 and TRBJ2-5; D possibly corresponds to TRBD1 (7 bases). The DNA end is more similar to TRBJ2-7, so the J call may be wrong. Looked up from germline, CDR1 is DFQATT and CDR2 is SNEGSKA (reference sequence). This CDR3 is 13 amino acids long.

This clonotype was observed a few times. The CDR3 here is CSVYGRANTEAFF. The CDR3 coding sequence is TGCAGCGTTTACGGACGGGCGAACACTGAAGCTTTCTTT. The chain combines TRBV29-1 with TRBJ1-1; D not certain. Looked up from germline, CDR1 is SQVTM and CDR2 is ANQGSEA. Trimming left V 5 bases short and J 1 base short, with 11 bases between. CDR3 length: 13 amino acids.

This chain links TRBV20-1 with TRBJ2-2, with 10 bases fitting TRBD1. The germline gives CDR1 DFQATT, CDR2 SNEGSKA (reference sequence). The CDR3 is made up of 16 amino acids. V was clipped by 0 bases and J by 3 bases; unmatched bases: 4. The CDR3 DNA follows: TGCAGTGCTAGAGATCAAGGGACAGGGGACACCGGGGAGCTGTTTTTT. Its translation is CSARDQGTGDTGELFF.

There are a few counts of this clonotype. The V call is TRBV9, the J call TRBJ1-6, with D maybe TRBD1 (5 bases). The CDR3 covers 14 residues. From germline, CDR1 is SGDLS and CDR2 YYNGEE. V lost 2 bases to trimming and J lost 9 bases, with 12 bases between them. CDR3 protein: CASSVEPGTSPLHF. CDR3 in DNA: TGTGCCAGCAGCGTGGAACCCGGGACTTCACCCCTCCACTTT.

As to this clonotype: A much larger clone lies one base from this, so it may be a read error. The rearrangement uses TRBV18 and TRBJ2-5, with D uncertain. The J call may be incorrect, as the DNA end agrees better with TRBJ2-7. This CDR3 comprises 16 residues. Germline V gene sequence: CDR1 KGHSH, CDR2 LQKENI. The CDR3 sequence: CASSPQGEELVYEQYF. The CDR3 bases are TGTGCCAGCTCACCACAGGGCGAGGAGCTCGTCTACGAGCAGTACTTC.

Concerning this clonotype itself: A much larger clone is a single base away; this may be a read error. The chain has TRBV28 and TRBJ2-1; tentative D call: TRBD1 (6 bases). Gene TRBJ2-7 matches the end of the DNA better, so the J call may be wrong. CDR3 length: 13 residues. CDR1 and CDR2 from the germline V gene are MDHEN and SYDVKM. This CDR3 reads CVSSLTGIYEQYF. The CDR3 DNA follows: TGTGTCAGCAGTCTTACAGGGATCTACGAGCAGTACTTC.

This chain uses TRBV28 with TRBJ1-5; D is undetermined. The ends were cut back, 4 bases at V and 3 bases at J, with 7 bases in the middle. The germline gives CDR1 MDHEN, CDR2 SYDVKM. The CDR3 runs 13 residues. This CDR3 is CASSSPNNQPQHF. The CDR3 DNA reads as TGTGCCAGCAGTTCTCCAAACAATCAGCCCCAGCATTTT.

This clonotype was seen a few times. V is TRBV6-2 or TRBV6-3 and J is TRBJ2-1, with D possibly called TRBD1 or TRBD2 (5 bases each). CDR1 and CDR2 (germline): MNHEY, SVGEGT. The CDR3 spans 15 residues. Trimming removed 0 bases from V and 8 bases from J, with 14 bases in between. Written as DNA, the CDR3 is TGTGCCAGCAGTTACTCGGGGCCCACCGGGGATGAGCAGTTCTTC. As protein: CASSYSGPTGDEQFF.

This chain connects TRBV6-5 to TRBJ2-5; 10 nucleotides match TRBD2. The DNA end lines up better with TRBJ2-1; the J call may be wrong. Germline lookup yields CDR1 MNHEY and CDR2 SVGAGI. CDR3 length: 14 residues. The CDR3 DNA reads TGTGCCAGCACCTCAGCGGGGGGGGACAATGAGCAGTTCTTC. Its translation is CASTSAGGDNEQFF.

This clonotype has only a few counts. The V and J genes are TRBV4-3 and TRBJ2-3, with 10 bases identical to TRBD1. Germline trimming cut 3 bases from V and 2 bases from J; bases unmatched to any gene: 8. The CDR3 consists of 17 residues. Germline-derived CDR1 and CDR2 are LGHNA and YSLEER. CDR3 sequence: CASSQSGDRGYTDTQYF. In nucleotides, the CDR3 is TGCGCCAGCAGCCAGAGTGGGGACAGGGGATACACAGATACGCAGTATTTT.

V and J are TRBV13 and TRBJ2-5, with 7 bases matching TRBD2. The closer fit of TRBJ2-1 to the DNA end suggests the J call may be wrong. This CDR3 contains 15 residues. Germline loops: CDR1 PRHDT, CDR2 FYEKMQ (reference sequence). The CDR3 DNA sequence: TGTGCCAGCAGTCCCGGGACTACAATCTACAATGAGCAGTTCTTC. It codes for CASSPGTTIYNEQFF.

In DNA, the CDR3 is TGCAGCGTTGAATCTGAGGGTGGGAACACTGAAGCTTTCTTT. As protein: CSVESEGGNTEAFF. V usage is TRBV29-1 and J usage is TRBJ1-1; D remains unclear. V lost 2 bases to trimming and J lost 1 base, with 11 bases between them. Germline-derived CDR1 and CDR2 are SQVTM and ANQGSEA. The CDR3 is 14 amino acids.

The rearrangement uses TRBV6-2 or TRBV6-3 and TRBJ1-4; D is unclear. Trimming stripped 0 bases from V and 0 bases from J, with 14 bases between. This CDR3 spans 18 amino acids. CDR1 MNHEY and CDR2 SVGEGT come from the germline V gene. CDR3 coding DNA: TGTGCCAGCAGTTACTCCGGGGTAAACCTCGCAACTAATGAAAAACTGTTTTTT. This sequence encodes CASSYSGVNLATNEKLFF.

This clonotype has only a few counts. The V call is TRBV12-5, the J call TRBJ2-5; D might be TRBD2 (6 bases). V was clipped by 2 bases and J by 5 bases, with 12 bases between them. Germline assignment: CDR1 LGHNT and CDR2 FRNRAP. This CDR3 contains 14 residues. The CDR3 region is CASGLWDSWETQYF. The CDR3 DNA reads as TGTGCTAGTGGTTTGTGGGACTCCTGGGAGACCCAGTACTTC.

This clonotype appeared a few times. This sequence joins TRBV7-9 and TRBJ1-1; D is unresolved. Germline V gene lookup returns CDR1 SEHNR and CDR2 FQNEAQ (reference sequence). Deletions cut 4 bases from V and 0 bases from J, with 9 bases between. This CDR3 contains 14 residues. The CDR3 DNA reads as TGTGCCAGCAGCTCTGGACGGGTGAACACTGAAGCTTTCTTT. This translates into CASSSGRVNTEAFF.

The CDR3 sequence: CASSLSAGGKDQPQHF. In DNA, the CDR3 is TGTGCCAGCAGCTTGTCAGCAGGGGGGAAGGACCAGCCCCAGCATTTT. The chain employs TRBV5-5 and TRBJ1-5, with 7 bases fitting TRBD1. Per the germline V gene, CDR1 is SGHKS and CDR2 is YYEKEE (reference sequence). The trim removed 1 base at V and 7 bases at J, leaving 11 bases unmatched. The CDR3 totals 16 residues.